The rows below give T cell receptor beta chains drawn from one sample of a study of cytomegalovirus exposure and HLA in healthy donors. TCRdb keeps only in-frame clones here, not all; method: immunoSEQ multiplex PCR. In the table there are 170,000 or so clones, roughly 78% of which are singletons. Sequencing used PBMCs. The receptors here all came from a woman between 40 and 50 years old in good health and CMV-seronegative. Both conserved end residues are part of each CDR3. The D gene is left open where the match is weak. Not every row has a clone size; where given, it reads once, few, many or a size class.

J gene: TRBJ2-7; V gene: TRBV2; D gene: .; clone size: .; CDR3 protein: CASSEGLYEQYF; CDR3 DNA: TGTGCCAGCAGTGAGGGCCTTTACGAGCAGTACTTC
J gene: TRBJ1-4; V gene: TRBV4-1; D gene: TRBD1; clone size: few; CDR3 protein: CASSSGQGAGVLFF; CDR3 DNA: TGCGCCAGCAGCTCTGGACAGGGGGCTGGGGTACTGTTTTTT
J gene: TRBJ2-1; V gene: TRBV6-5; D gene: .; clone size: .; CDR3 protein: CASSPTSLSEQFF; CDR3 DNA: TGTGCCAGCAGCCCTACTAGTCTTAGTGAGCAGTTCTTC
J gene: TRBJ1-1; V gene: TRBV6-5; D gene: .; clone size: .; CDR3 protein: CATTGRGGAFF; CDR3 DNA: TGTGCCACCACTGGAAGGGGAGGGGCTTTCTTT
J gene: TRBJ1-2; V gene: TRBV7-9; D gene: .; clone size: .; CDR3 protein: CATQRPGGQGYTF; CDR3 DNA: TGTGCCACCCAACGACCCGGGGGGCAGGGCTACACCTTC
J gene: TRBJ2-7; V gene: TRBV7-8; D gene: .; clone size: few; CDR3 protein: CASSFSLSGEYEQYF; CDR3 DNA: TGTGCCAGCAGCTTTTCTTTGTCAGGGGAATACGAGCAGTACTTC
J gene: TRBJ1-6; V gene: TRBV7-6; D gene: .; clone size: .; CDR3 protein: CASSLGEVGSPLHF; CDR3 DNA: TGTGCCAGCAGCTTAGGTGAGGTTGGTTCACCCCTCCACTTT
J gene: TRBJ2-1; V gene: TRBV6-1; D gene: .; clone size: few; CDR3 protein: CASSEAYDSPTKFF; CDR3 DNA: TGTGCCAGCAGTGAAGCCTACGACTCTCCGACGAAGTTCTTC
J gene: TRBJ2-1; V gene: TRBV5-1; D gene: .; clone size: .; CDR3 protein: CASSLSDTLYNEQFF; CDR3 DNA: TGCGCCAGCAGCCTCTCGGACACACTTTACAATGAGCAGTTCTTC
J gene: TRBJ2-1; V gene: TRBV28; D gene: TRBD2; clone size: once; CDR3 protein: CASNVLGLAERDEQFF; CDR3 DNA: TGTGCCAGCAACGTTCTAGGACTAGCCGAACGGGATGAGCAGTTCTTC
J gene: TRBJ1-3; V gene: TRBV5-5; D gene: .; clone size: .; CDR3 protein: CASSLALISGNTIYF; CDR3 DNA: TGTGCCAGCAGCTTGGCACTGATCTCTGGAAACACCATATATTTT
J gene: TRBJ2-7; V gene: TRBV5-4; D gene: TRBD2; clone size: .; CDR3 protein: CASSGEGKPYEQYF; CDR3 DNA: TGTGCCAGCAGCGGGGAGGGAAAACCCTACGAGCAGTACTTC
J gene: TRBJ1-2; V gene: TRBV2; D gene: .; clone size: .; CDR3 protein: CASQGSGYGYTF; CDR3 DNA: TGTGCCAGCCAGGGGAGCGGCTATGGCTACACCTTC
J gene: TRBJ1-2; V gene: TRBV5-1; D gene: .; clone size: few; CDR3 protein: CASSPGGGGYTF; CDR3 DNA: TGCGCCAGCAGCCCCGGTGGGGGCGGCTACACCTTC
J gene: TRBJ2-7; V gene: TRBV19; D gene: TRBD1; clone size: .; CDR3 protein: CASSILSPLRQGPYEQYF; CDR3 DNA: TGTGCCAGTAGTATTTTGTCCCCCCTGAGACAGGGGCCCTACGAGCAGTACTTC
J gene: TRBJ2-6; V gene: TRBV10-2; D gene: TRBD1; clone size: .; CDR3 protein: CASSEWDRVGGANVLTF; CDR3 DNA: TGCGCCAGCAGTGAATGGGACAGGGTCGGCGGGGCCAACGTCCTGACTTTC
J gene: TRBJ2-1; V gene: TRBV7-2; D gene: .; clone size: .; CDR3 protein: CASSLAVFNEQFF; CDR3 DNA: TGTGCCAGCAGCTTAGCCGTGTTCAATGAGCAGTTCTTC
J gene: TRBJ2-2; V gene: TRBV29-1; D gene: TRBD1; clone size: .; CDR3 protein: CSVAYRGEVGELFF; CDR3 DNA: TGCAGCGTTGCGTACAGGGGGGAGGTCGGGGAGCTGTTTTTT
J gene: TRBJ2-2; V gene: TRBV5-4; D gene: TRBD2; clone size: .; CDR3 protein: CASSLDGLAGGRTGELFF; CDR3 DNA: TGTGCCAGCAGCTTGGACGGACTAGCGGGAGGGCGAACCGGGGAGCTGTTTTTT
J gene: TRBJ2-3; V gene: TRBV4-3; D gene: .; clone size: few; CDR3 protein: CASSQRGSTDTQYF; CDR3 DNA: TGCGCCAGCAGCCAACGGGGAAGCACAGATACGCAGTATTTT
J gene: TRBJ2-1; V gene: TRBV14; D gene: TRBD2; clone size: .; CDR3 protein: CASSQDLRASGGCWQFF; CDR3 DNA: TGTGCCAGCAGCCAAGATCTGAGGGCTAGCGGGGGGTGTTGGCAGTTCTTC
J gene: TRBJ2-7; V gene: TRBV27; D gene: .; clone size: few; CDR3 protein: CASKLGDEQYF; CDR3 DNA: TGTGCCAGCAAGCTTGGAGACGAGCAGTACTTC
J gene: TRBJ2-1; V gene: TRBV5-1; D gene: TRBD2; clone size: .; CDR3 protein: CASSQAVAGYYNEQFF; CDR3 DNA: TGCGCCAGCAGCCAGGCTGTAGCGGGGTACTACAATGAGCAGTTCTTC
J gene: TRBJ2-2; V gene: TRBV5-5; D gene: TRBD1; clone size: .; CDR3 protein: CASSPYRGANTGELFF; CDR3 DNA: TGTGCCAGCAGCCCGTACAGGGGGGCGAACACCGGGGAGCTGTTTTTT
J gene: TRBJ1-2; V gene: TRBV5-1; D gene: .; clone size: .; CDR3 protein: CASSLVDSQYGYTF; CDR3 DNA: TGCGCCAGCAGCTTGGTGGACAGTCAATATGGCTACACCTTC
J gene: TRBJ2-7; V gene: TRBV13; D gene: TRBD1; clone size: .; CDR3 protein: CASSGEGRGQGAFDEQYF; CDR3 DNA: TGTGCCAGCAGCGGCGAGGGTCGGGGACAGGGTGCTTTCGACGAGCAGTACTTC
J gene: TRBJ1-1; V gene: TRBV18; D gene: TRBD1; clone size: .; CDR3 protein: CASSPGGDEAFF; CDR3 DNA: TGTGCCAGCTCGCCAGGGGGCGATGAAGCTTTCTTT
J gene: TRBJ1-1; V gene: TRBV2; D gene: .; clone size: .; CDR3 protein: CASRIDTTNTEAFF; CDR3 DNA: TGTGCCAGCAGAATCGACACAACAAACACTGAAGCTTTCTTT
J gene: TRBJ2-1; V gene: TRBV5-4; D gene: TRBD1; clone size: .; CDR3 protein: CASSFGGQGHNEQFF; CDR3 DNA: TGTGCCAGCAGCTTTGGGGGACAGGGCCACAATGAGCAGTTCTTC
J gene: TRBJ2-5; V gene: TRBV7-9; D gene: .; clone size: .; CDR3 protein: CASSLWRGLQETQYF; CDR3 DNA: TGTGCCAGCAGCCTGTGGAGGGGGCTCCAAGAGACCCAGTACTTC
J gene: TRBJ2-2; V gene: TRBV5-1; D gene: .; clone size: .; CDR3 protein: CASSTITAKASGELFF; CDR3 DNA: TGCGCCAGCAGTACCATCACAGCAAAAGCCTCCGGGGAGCTGTTTTTT
J gene: TRBJ1-2; V gene: TRBV15; D gene: .; clone size: few; CDR3 protein: CATSRDLLGGTNTF; CDR3 DNA: TGTGCCACCAGCAGAGATCTTCTGGGAGGGACCAACACCTTC
J gene: TRBJ2-1; V gene: TRBV30; D gene: .; clone size: .; CDR3 protein: CAWRTGPLANEQFF; CDR3 DNA: TGTGCCTGGAGAACAGGCCCCCTCGCAAATGAGCAGTTCTTC
J gene: TRBJ1-2; V gene: TRBV5-4; D gene: TRBD1; clone size: .; CDR3 protein: CASSSIGQGNYGYTF; CDR3 DNA: TGTGCCAGCAGCTCCATTGGACAGGGGAACTATGGCTACACCTTC
J gene: TRBJ1-3; V gene: TRBV29-1; D gene: TRBD1; clone size: .; CDR3 protein: CSAGTAGNTIYF; CDR3 DNA: TGCAGCGCCGGGACAGCTGGAAACACCATATATTTT
J gene: TRBJ1-2; V gene: TRBV11-2; D gene: .; clone size: .; CDR3 protein: CASTALGGGYGYTF; CDR3 DNA: TGTGCCAGCACCGCTCTGGGGGGGGGCTATGGCTACACCTTC
J gene: TRBJ2-1; V gene: TRBV6-5; D gene: .; clone size: .; CDR3 protein: CASSQDREQFF; CDR3 DNA: TGTGCCAGCAGTCAAGACAGGGAGCAGTTCTTC
J gene: TRBJ1-5; V gene: TRBV19; D gene: TRBD1; clone size: .; CDR3 protein: CASSSKGTASNQPQHF; CDR3 DNA: TGTGCCAGTAGTTCCAAAGGGACAGCTAGCAATCAGCCCCAGCATTTT
J gene: TRBJ2-7; V gene: TRBV5-6; D gene: TRBD1; clone size: few; CDR3 protein: CASSPPGTGQYEQYF; CDR3 DNA: TGTGCCAGCAGCCCTCCCGGGACAGGGCAATACGAGCAGTACTTC
J gene: TRBJ1-2; V gene: TRBV7-2; D gene: TRBD1; clone size: once; CDR3 protein: CASSLYLVQGGSSEGYTF; CDR3 DNA: TGTGCCAGCAGCTTATACTTGGTACAGGGGGGTTCTTCGGAAGGCTACACCTTC
J gene: TRBJ1-6; V gene: TRBV10-3; D gene: .; clone size: .; CDR3 protein: CAISGGLGHNSPLHF; CDR3 DNA: TGTGCCATCAGTGGGGGCCTCGGACATAATTCACCCCTCCACTTT
J gene: TRBJ2-1; V gene: TRBV5-1; D gene: .; clone size: .; CDR3 protein: CASRPSEQGYEQFF; CDR3 DNA: TGCGCCAGCAGACCCTCGGAACAGGGTTATGAGCAGTTCTTC
J gene: TRBJ1-5; V gene: TRBV19; D gene: TRBD1; clone size: .; CDR3 protein: CASSLRTGISNQPQHF; CDR3 DNA: TGTGCCAGTAGTCTACGGACAGGGATTAGCAATCAGCCCCAGCATTTT
J gene: TRBJ2-7; V gene: TRBV7-2; D gene: TRBD1; clone size: .; CDR3 protein: CASSPWTGSSEQYF; CDR3 DNA: TGTGCCAGCAGCCCCTGGACAGGGTCTTCCGAGCAGTACTTC
J gene: TRBJ1-5; V gene: TRBV21-1; D gene: .; clone size: .; CDR3 protein: CASCPRESYQPQHF; CDR3 DNA: TGTGCCAGCTGCCCTCGGGAGTCGTATCAGCCCCAGCATTTT
J gene: TRBJ1-2; V gene: TRBV4-1; D gene: .; clone size: .; CDR3 protein: CASSQDQRGARGYGYTF; CDR3 DNA: TGCGCCAGCAGCCAAGATCAACGGGGGGCTCGGGGCTATGGCTACACCTTC
J gene: TRBJ1-1; V gene: TRBV4-1; D gene: .; clone size: few; CDR3 protein: CASSQDHRVEAFF; CDR3 DNA: TGCGCCAGCAGCCAAGATCACAGGGTAGAAGCTTTCTTT
J gene: TRBJ1-1; V gene: TRBV27; D gene: .; clone size: few; CDR3 protein: CASSFRGGDTEAFF; CDR3 DNA: TGTGCCAGCAGTTTTAGGGGTGGGGACACTGAAGCTTTCTTT
J gene: TRBJ1-1; V gene: TRBV4-1; D gene: .; clone size: .; CDR3 protein: CASSQVPGNTEAFF; CDR3 DNA: TGCGCCAGCAGCCAAGTCCCGGGGAACACTGAAGCTTTCTTT
J gene: TRBJ1-2; V gene: TRBV7-9; D gene: .; clone size: .; CDR3 protein: CASSLPGLGDGYTF; CDR3 DNA: TGTGCCAGCAGCTTACCAGGGCTGGGTGATGGCTACACCTTC
J gene: TRBJ1-2; V gene: TRBV7-9; D gene: .; clone size: .; CDR3 protein: CSSSNGHLYGYTF; CDR3 DNA: TGTTCCAGCAGCAATGGGCACCTCTATGGCTACACCTTC
J gene: TRBJ2-5; V gene: TRBV6-1; D gene: .; clone size: few; CDR3 protein: CASRGIGWETQYF; CDR3 DNA: TGTGCCAGTCGCGGGATTGGGTGGGAGACCCAGTACTTC
J gene: TRBJ1-4; V gene: TRBV7-6; D gene: TRBD1; clone size: .; CDR3 protein: CASSLGQMINEKLFF; CDR3 DNA: TGTGCCAGCAGCTTGGGACAGATGATTAATGAAAAACTGTTTTTT
J gene: TRBJ2-7; V gene: TRBV10-1; D gene: .; clone size: .; CDR3 protein: CASSEGTRCEQYF; CDR3 DNA: TGCGCCAGCAGTGAGGGCACCCGCTGCGAGCAGTACTTC
J gene: TRBJ1-5; V gene: TRBV6-1; D gene: .; clone size: .; CDR3 protein: CASSEAGGQQPQHF; CDR3 DNA: TGTGCCAGCAGTGAAGCGGGGGGGCAACAGCCCCAGCATTTT
J gene: TRBJ2-1; V gene: TRBV4-1; D gene: TRBD2; clone size: .; CDR3 protein: CASRHQLAGGLGEQFF; CDR3 DNA: TGCGCCAGCAGGCACCAACTAGCGGGGGGGCTCGGGGAGCAGTTCTTC
J gene: TRBJ1-6; V gene: TRBV2; D gene: TRBD1; clone size: .; CDR3 protein: CASSHRGSSYNSPLHF; CDR3 DNA: TGTGCCAGCAGTCACAGGGGGAGCTCCTATAATTCACCCCTCCACTTT